The rows below give T cell receptor beta chains drawn from one sample of a study of identical twins. TCRdb passed the 5' RACE reads through MiXCR, listing each CDR3 protein once. Among about 660,000 distinct CDR3 sequences, around 8.6% were seen once, and the ten largest hold around 0.95%. This sample also appeared in a second study, on yellow fever vaccine responses in identical twins.

Sequenced: PBMCs. The receptors were gathered from a woman aged 18-29 years in good health. Both conserved end residues are part of each CDR3. The D gene is left open where the match is weak. Only some rows state a clone size, as once, few, many or a class for expanded clones.

clone_size	j_call	d_call	v_call	cdr3_aa	cdr3_nt
-	TRBJ2-1	-	TRBV6-2/TRBV6-3	CASSYTLRDPSSYNEQFF	TGTGCCAGCAGTTACACCCTCCGGGACCCCAGCTCCTACAATGAGCAGTTCTTC
-	TRBJ2-5	TRBD1	TRBV28	CASSLGQGAGEETQYF	TGTGCCAGCAGTTTGGGACAGGGGGCGGGAGAGGAGACCCAGTACTTC
few	TRBJ2-2	-	TRBV29-1	CSVEDNTGELFF	TGCAGCGTTGAAGACAACACCGGGGAGCTGTTTTTT
many	TRBJ2-1	-	TRBV7-8	CASSLAFDEQFF	TGTGCCAGCAGCTTAGCGTTCGATGAGCAGTTCTTC
few	TRBJ2-1	TRBD2	TRBV24-1	CATSDWAGGSYNEQFF	TGTGCCACCAGTGATTGGGCGGGAGGTTCCTACAATGAGCAGTTCTTC
-	TRBJ2-2	TRBD1	TRBV2	CASSIGQGNTGELFF	TGTGCCAGCAGTATCGGACAGGGGAACACCGGGGAGCTGTTTTTT
few	TRBJ2-7	TRBD1	TRBV9	CASSTGQGSEQYF	TGTGCCAGCAGCACCGGACAGGGTTCCGAGCAGTACTTC
many	TRBJ1-2	-	TRBV6-2/TRBV6-3	CASSYSRGGYGYTF	TGTGCCAGCAGTTACTCGAGAGGCGGCTATGGCTACACCTTC
few	TRBJ2-1	TRBD2	TRBV4-3	CASSQDPGLGFGEQFF	TGCGCCAGCAGCCAAGATCCGGGACTAGGTTTTGGTGAGCAGTTCTTC
many	TRBJ2-1	TRBD1	TRBV15	CATSRDAIRTGVNEQFF	TGTGCCACCAGCAGAGACGCTATACGGACAGGGGTTAATGAGCAGTTCTTC
-	TRBJ2-5	TRBD2	TRBV5-6	CASSRRAGEETQYF	TGTGCCAGCAGCAGGAGAGCGGGAGAAGAGACCCAGTACTTC
-	TRBJ2-2	TRBD2	TRBV28	CASSFQRETGELFF	TGTGCCAGCAGTTTCCAGCGGGAGACCGGGGAGCTGTTTTTT
many	TRBJ2-4	-	TRBV6-5	CASSYSGALAKNIQYF	TGTGCCAGCAGTTACTCAGGCGCCCTAGCCAAAAACATTCAGTACTTC
few	TRBJ2-7	-	TRBV15	CATSSPTGFEQYF	TGTGCCACCAGCTCCCCGACTGGGTTCGAGCAGTACTTC
-	TRBJ1-1	-	TRBV9	CASSVGDGHAEAFF	TGTGCCAGCAGCGTAGGAGACGGGCACGCTGAAGCTTTCTTT
few	TRBJ2-4	-	TRBV7-9	CASSLRRTAKNIQYF	TGTGCCAGCAGCTTACGCCGGACAGCCAAAAACATTCAGTACTTC
many	TRBJ2-7	-	TRBV12-3/TRBV12-4	CASHSYEQYF	TGTGCCAGCCACTCCTACGAGCAGTACTTC
-	TRBJ2-1	-	TRBV3-1	CASTGGVYNEQFF	TGTGCCAGCACCGGGGGAGTCTACAATGAGCAGTTCTTC
-	TRBJ2-7	-	TRBV28	CASSQSGTPTYEQYF	TGTGCCAGCAGTCAATCCGGGACGCCTACCTACGAGCAGTACTTC
-	TRBJ1-1	-	TRBV11-2	CASSSDSRAFF	TGTGCCAGCAGCTCGGACTCGCGAGCTTTCTTT
few	TRBJ1-1	-	TRBV7-2	CASSFPILGPEAFF	TGTGCCAGCAGCTTCCCCATCCTCGGGCCTGAAGCTTTCTTT
-	TRBJ2-1	-	TRBV7-8	CASSLDLHEQFF	TGTGCCAGCAGCTTAGACTTGCATGAGCAGTTCTTC
-	TRBJ2-3	-	TRBV14	CASSQVLGITDTQYF	TGTGCCAGCAGCCAAGTCCTGGGGATCACAGATACGCAGTATTTT
-	TRBJ2-3	-	TRBV27	CASQNQLRGVARTDTQYF	TGTGCCAGCCAAAACCAACTGCGGGGCGTTGCCCGCACAGATACGCAGTATTTT
many	TRBJ2-7	-	TRBV15	CATSRDREGRYEQYF	TGTGCCACCAGCAGAGACAGGGAAGGGCGGTACGAGCAGTACTTC
few	TRBJ2-2	-	TRBV10-3	CAISESNMNTGELFF	TGTGCCATCAGTGAGTCGAACATGAACACCGGGGAGCTGTTTTTT
-	TRBJ2-3	TRBD2	TRBV29-1	CSVEDRGLAGIRGDTQYF	TGCAGCGTTGAAGATCGTGGACTAGCGGGTATTCGAGGAGATACGCAGTATTTT
few	TRBJ2-7	-	TRBV29-1	CSVTGLTYEQYF	TGCAGCGTGACCGGACTAACCTACGAGCAGTACTTC
many	TRBJ2-1	-	TRBV7-9	CASRASMYNEQFF	TGTGCCAGCAGAGCTTCAATGTACAATGAGCAGTTCTTC
few	TRBJ1-6	TRBD1	TRBV12-3/TRBV12-4	CASSLVTGGSPLHF	TGTGCCAGCAGTCTTGTGACAGGGGGGTCACCCCTCCACTTT
few	TRBJ2-4	TRBD2	TRBV5-1	CASSPGLAGDYKNIQYF	TGCGCCAGCAGCCCTGGCCTAGCGGGGGACTACAAAAACATTCAGTACTTC
few	TRBJ2-5	TRBD2	TRBV7-2	CASSLEGTSGGKTQYF	TGTGCCAGCAGCTTGGAGGGGACTAGCGGGGGGAAGACCCAGTACTTC
-	TRBJ2-4	-	TRBV21-1	CAILGGGHRLNIQYF	TGTGCCATCTTAGGGGGGGGACATCGTCTAAACATTCAGTACTTC
-	TRBJ2-7	TRBD1	TRBV20-1	CSARRDRGFYEQYF	TGCAGTGCCCGCCGGGACAGGGGGTTCTACGAGCAGTACTTC
-	TRBJ1-5	-	TRBV12-3/TRBV12-4	CASSSLRGDQPQHF	TGTGCCAGCAGTTCTTTGAGGGGGGACCAGCCCCAGCATTTT
-	TRBJ2-1	TRBD2	TRBV6-1	CASNTISGGYNEQFF	TGTGCCAGCAATACCATTAGCGGGGGGTACAATGAGCAGTTCTTC
many	TRBJ2-3	TRBD2	TRBV5-1	CASSSGLAGGPSTDTQYF	TGCGCCAGCAGCTCCGGACTAGCGGGAGGTCCCTCCACAGATACGCAGTATTTT
many	TRBJ2-7	-	TRBV12-3/TRBV12-4	CASSFKWEQYF	TGTGCCAGCAGTTTTAAGTGGGAGCAGTACTTC
few	TRBJ2-3	-	TRBV29-1	CSAQGPVGTDTQYF	TGCAGCGCCCAAGGTCCTGTTGGCACAGATACGCAGTATTTT
-	TRBJ2-2	-	TRBV18	CASSPPGTPRGGELFF	TGTGCCAGCTCACCACCTGGGACTCCCAGGGGCGGGGAGCTGTTTTTT
-	TRBJ2-6	-	TRBV6-2/TRBV6-3	CASNLPMTEFSSGANVLTF	TGTGCCAGCAACCTACCCATGACAGAATTTTCCTCTGGGGCCAACGTCCTGACTTTC
few	TRBJ1-3	-	TRBV6-1	CASSPQSTGNTIYF	TGTGCCAGCAGTCCCCAGTCTACTGGAAACACCATATATTTT
few	TRBJ1-5	TRBD1	TRBV27	CASNGTGSNQPQHF	TGTGCCAGCAACGGGACAGGGAGCAATCAGCCCCAGCATTTT
-	TRBJ1-1	-	TRBV27	CASTLRAARAFF	TGTGCCAGCACCCTTAGGGCCGCGCGAGCTTTCTTT
-	TRBJ2-5	TRBD2	TRBV6-1	CASSLRAGGKQETQYF	TGTGCCAGCAGTCTCCGAGCGGGGGGGAAACAAGAGACCCAGTACTTC
few	TRBJ1-5	-	TRBV12-3/TRBV12-4	CASSLGGGREFQPQHF	TGTGCCAGCAGTTTAGGGGGGGGCAGGGAGTTTCAGCCCCAGCATTTT
few	TRBJ2-3	TRBD2	TRBV27	CASSAGLGRDTQYF	TGTGCCAGCAGCGCTGGACTAGGAAGGGATACGCAGTATTTT
few	TRBJ2-7	TRBD1	TRBV24-1	CATGTGPYEQYF	TGTGCCACAGGGACAGGGCCATACGAGCAGTACTTC
few	TRBJ2-2	TRBD2	TRBV20-1	CSARGRGTSAGELFF	TGCAGTGCTAGAGGCCGCGGGACTAGCGCCGGGGAGCTGTTTTTT
few	TRBJ2-1	TRBD2	TRBV4-2	CASSQDPAGGDYNEQFF	TGTGCCAGCAGCCAAGACCCCGCGGGGGGCGATTATAATGAGCAGTTCTTC
few	TRBJ2-1	TRBD1	TRBV9	CASSAGQGLYNEQFF	TGTGCCAGCAGCGCTGGACAGGGATTGTACAATGAGCAGTTCTTC
-	TRBJ2-5	-	TRBV29-1	CSVIRDNRETQYF	TGCAGCGTGATCAGGGATAATCGGGAGACCCAGTACTTC
many	TRBJ2-7	-	TRBV4-1	CASSLGLNSYEQYF	TGCGCCAGCAGCCTGGGCTTAAACTCCTACGAGCAGTACTTC
-	TRBJ2-7	TRBD2	TRBV27	CASSLTSGSGFYEQYF	TGTGCCAGCAGTCTGACTAGCGGGAGTGGATTCTACGAGCAGTACTTC
few	TRBJ2-2	TRBD2	TRBV6-5	CASSYSQRELPGELFF	TGTGCCAGCAGTTACTCCCAGCGGGAGCTCCCCGGGGAGCTGTTTTTT
few	TRBJ2-5	TRBD2	TRBV28	CASSSSPSGGPKETQYF	TGTGCCAGCAGTTCCTCCCCTAGCGGGGGGCCCAAAGAGACCCAGTACTTC
-	TRBJ2-2	-	TRBV7-3	CASSPEGQSANTGELFF	TGTGCCAGCAGCCCTGAGGGACAATCTGCGAACACCGGGGAGCTGTTTTTT
few	TRBJ2-5	-	TRBV29-1	CSVDWGEETQYF	TGCAGCGTTGACTGGGGAGAAGAGACCCAGTACTTC
many	TRBJ2-2	-	TRBV12-3/TRBV12-4	CASSKPGPGRSSGELFF	TGTGCCAGCAGTAAACCGGGCCCGGGGCGAAGTTCCGGGGAGCTGTTTTTT